These 23 T cell receptor beta chains were sequenced from one sample in a study of human T cells and chemical hapten exposure. Specified time point: pre-sensitization, week 0. Treatment given: therapeutic diphenylcyclopropenone sensitization with weekly scalp DPC. TCRdb called the RACE reads again in MiXCR, with one record for every CDR3 protein. The sample includes tens of thousands of distinct CDR3 sequences, about a tenth of them seen just once. This specimen was whole blood, taken in connection with sensitization to the hapten diphenylcyclopropenone (DPC). Every receptor here comes from a woman in her forties with alopecia areata. Some clones in this sample may be carry-over from other donors' samples.

This clonotype was detected only a few times. This chain joins TRBV27 and TRBJ1-1; TRBD1 is a possible D gene (5 bases). Trimming stripped 6 bases from V and 11 bases from J, with 19 bases between. The CDR3 sequence is 13 residues long. In germline, CDR1 is MNHEY, CDR2 SMNVEV (reference sequence). CDR3 sequence reads: CASRRNNRDAAFF. CDR3 in DNA: TGTGCCAGCAGGAGAAATAACCGGGACGCGGCTTTCTTT.

This clonotype was recorded at least ten times. This rearrangement joins TRBV5-5 to TRBJ1-5; D is perhaps TRBD1 (5 bases). V gave up 1 base and J gave up 6 bases, with 17 bases separating them. This CDR3 contains 16 residues. Germline assignment: CDR1 SGHKS and CDR2 YYEKEE (reference sequence). The CDR3 loop reads CASSLLTGPLAQPQHF. Written as DNA, the CDR3 is TGTGCCAGCAGCTTGCTCACAGGTCCCCTGGCTCAGCCCCAGCATTTT.

This clonotype was observed a few times. A read error may produce the germline difference seen at one junction end. This chain joins TRBV5-1 and TRBJ1-1; no clear D. This CDR3 spans 13 amino acids. CDR1 and CDR2 (germline): SGHRS, YFSETQ. The CDR3 sequence: CASSLTLNSEAFF. The CDR3 bases are TGCGCCAGCAGTTTGACATTGAACTCTGAAGCTTTCTTT. Full variable domain (outside the CDR3, taken from reference TRBV5-1 and TRBJ1-1): KAGVTQTPRYLIKTRGQQVTLSCSPISGHRSVSWYQQTPGQGLQFLFEYFSETQRNKGNFPGRFSGRQFSNSRSEMNVSTLELGDSALYLCASSLTLNSEAFFGQGTRLTVV.

This clonotype was observed many times. The chain joins TRBV29-1 to TRBJ1-2; 8 bases line up with TRBD1. The V gene end was trimmed by 6 bases and the J gene end by 4 bases; junction bases not matched to a gene: 10. Germline CDR1 reads SQVTM; CDR2 reads ANQGSEA. This CDR3 is built from 14 residues. The CDR3: CSVETGAGSYGYTF. CDR3 in DNA: TGCAGCGTAGAGACAGGGGCGGGGAGCTATGGCTACACCTTC.

The chain recombines TRBV4-2 with TRBJ2-7, with 8 positions matching TRBD2. CDR3 size: 16 residues. J was trimmed by 3 bases and V by 0 bases; bases with no gene match: 7. Germline V gene lookup returns CDR1 LGHNA and CDR2 YNFKEQ. DNA for the CDR3: TGTGCCAGCAGCCAAGAATCACGGGGGGGATTCTACGAGCAGTACTTC. This translates into CASSQESRGGFYEQYF.

This clonotype was observed at least ten times. The chain employs TRBV6-1 and TRBJ1-4, with a tentative D call TRBD1 (5 bases). The CDR3 covers 16 residues. Trimming took off 6 bases at V and 5 bases at J, with 19 bases between the two ends. CDR1 MNHNS and CDR2 SASEGT come from the germline V gene. CDR3 loop: CASSIGGGFSNEKLFF. The CDR3 DNA follows: TGTGCCAGCAGCATAGGTGGGGGGTTCTCGAATGAAAAACTGTTTTTT.

This chain connects TRBV12-3 or TRBV12-4 to TRBJ1-1; tentative D call: TRBD1 (5 bases). The CDR3 is 13 residues long. V was shortened by 6 bases and J by 3 bases, with 11 bases between the two germline ends. The CDR3 DNA reads as TGTGCCAGCAGGGGGCTAGGGGACACTGAAGCTTTCTTT. Amino acid sequence: CASRGLGDTEAFF.

In this sample, this clonotype turned up many times. This chain connects TRBV5-5 to TRBJ2-1; 9 nucleotides match TRBD2. This CDR3 is 15 amino acids long. Germline V CDR1 and CDR2: SGHKS, YYEKEE (reference sequence). V lost 0 bases, J lost 4 bases, and 2 bases stayed unmatched. CDR3 amino acids: CASSLGLADYNEQFF. For the CDR3, the DNA is TGTGCCAGCAGCTTGGGACTAGCGGATTACAATGAGCAGTTCTTC.

The chain employs TRBV5-1 and TRBJ2-7; 10 bases fit TRBD1. V was pared by 7 bases and J by 0 bases, with 4 bases of the junction left unmatched. CDR1 is SGHRS and CDR2 is YFSETQ in the germline V gene. The CDR3 is 14 residues long. Written as DNA, the CDR3 is TGCGCCAGCTCCGGACAGGGGGACTCCTACGAGCAGTACTTC. This encodes CASSGQGDSYEQYF.

There are many counts of this clonotype. The chain employs TRBV7-2 and TRBJ1-6; no reliable D call. CDR1 is SGHTA and CDR2 is FQGNSA in the germline V gene. Trimming took 5 bases from V and 10 from J, leaving 9 bases between them. The CDR3 has 12 amino acids. The CDR3 DNA sequence: TGTGCCAGCAGCGCGCAGGAGTCACCCCTCCACTTT. It specifies CASSAQESPLHF.

This clonotype was detected a few times. CDR3 coding DNA: TGCGCCAGCAGCCCCGGAAGGGGCCCATACAATGAGCAGTTCTTC. Translating it yields CASSPGRGPYNEQFF. This rearrangement joins TRBV5-1 to TRBJ2-1, with D maybe TRBD1 (5 bases). CDR1 is SGHRS, CDR2 YFSETQ, per germline. Trimming pared 4 bases from V and 4 bases from J, leaving 15 bases between. The CDR3 contains 15 residues.

This clonotype has ten or more counts. The gene calls are TRBV6-2 or TRBV6-3 and TRBJ2-2, with 8 nucleotides matching TRBD2. Germline assignment: CDR1 MNHEY and CDR2 SVGEGT. The CDR3 extends over 16 amino acids. The ends lost 4 bases at V and 5 bases at J; junction bases unmatched: 9. The CDR3 loop reads CASSSSGGIYTGELFF. The CDR3 DNA reads TGTGCCAGCAGTTCCAGCGGGGGAATTTATACCGGGGAGCTGTTTTTT.

This clonotype occurred a few times. V usage is TRBV7-9 and J usage is TRBJ2-7; possible D gene TRBD2, 6 bases. V lost 3 bases and J 2 bases, leaving 8 bases between the germline ends. This CDR3 region has 13 residues. The germline V gene has CDR1 SEHNR and CDR2 FQNEAQ (reference sequence). The CDR3 here is CASSFGGTYEQYF. The CDR3 DNA follows: TGTGCCAGCAGCTTTGGGGGGACCTACGAGCAGTACTTC.

In its sample, this clonotype was seen many times. This chain links TRBV18 with TRBJ1-1; the D is unclear. The CDR3 has 16 amino acids. The ends were cut back, 3 bases at V and 0 bases at J, with 14 bases in the middle. Germline V CDR1 and CDR2: KGHSH, LQKENI. The CDR3 region is CASSPRNGDLNTEAFF. The CDR3 coding sequence is TGTGCCAGCTCACCGCGAAACGGTGATTTGAACACTGAAGCTTTCTTT.

This clonotype has just a few counts. The chain recombines TRBV20-1 with TRBJ2-1; possibly TRBD2 for D (5 bases). CDR1 and CDR2 from the germline V gene are DFQATT and SNEGSKA (reference sequence). V dropped 0 bases and J dropped 0 bases, with 6 bases sitting between them. CDR3 size: 14 residues. The CDR3 nucleotides read TGCAGTGCTAGAGAGGGGAGCTCCTACAATGAGCAGTTCTTC. Translating gives CSAREGSSYNEQFF.

This clonotype was seen a handful of times. The chain links TRBV28 to TRBJ2-1, with 12 bases aligning to TRBD1. CDR1 and CDR2 from the germline V gene are MDHEN and SYDVKM. With V trimmed by 4 bases and J by 6 bases, 7 bases remained unmatched. This CDR3 is 16 amino acids long. CDR3 residues: CASSSAGTGGPNEQFF. For the CDR3, the DNA is TGTGCCAGCAGTTCAGCCGGGACAGGGGGCCCCAATGAGCAGTTCTTC. Variable domain in full (rest from reference TRBV28 and TRBJ2-1): DVKVTQSSRYLVKRTGEKVFLECVQDMDHENMFWYRQDPGLGLRLIYFSYDVKMKEKGDIPEGYSVSREKKERFSLILESASTNQTSMYLCASSSAGTGGPNEQFFGPGTRLTVL.

There are a few counts of this clonotype. Germline is not matched at one junction end, which may reflect a read error. V and J are TRBV2 and TRBJ2-3, with 9 positions matching TRBD2. The CDR3 extends over 13 amino acids. From germline, CDR1 is SNHLY and CDR2 FYNNEI. CDR3 nucleotides: TGTGCCAGCAAGGGGCCGAGCGGGGGGCCGAACCTTTTT. Translation: CASKGPSGGPNLF.

This clonotype came up a few times. The chain is built from TRBV6-2 or TRBV6-3 and TRBJ2-5; possible D gene TRBD1, 5 bases. Trimming removed 2 bases at V and 0 bases at J, with 13 bases between. The CDR3 extends over 16 amino acids. CDR1 and CDR2 from the germline V gene are MNHEY and SVGEGT. In DNA form, the CDR3 reads TGTGCCAGCAGTTACGACAGAGAGATGTACCAAGAGACCCAGTACTTC. Its translation: CASSYDREMYQETQYF.

This clonotype was recorded at least ten times. This chain connects TRBV6-5 to TRBJ1-4; D is unresolved. Germline-derived CDR1 and CDR2 are MNHEY and SVGAGI. The CDR3 is made up of 16 amino acids. Trimming left V 3 bases short and J 0 bases short, with 11 bases between. The CDR3 is CASSYLDPSTNEKLFF. DNA for the CDR3: TGTGCCAGCAGTTATCTTGACCCTTCAACTAATGAAAAACTGTTTTTT.

At least ten counts were recorded for this clonotype. The gene calls are TRBV3-1 and TRBJ1-2; 9 bases fit TRBD1. V trimming: 4 bases; J trimming: 7 bases; junction bases outside the gene matches: 7. The CDR3 loop spans 14 amino acids. Germline loops: CDR1 LGHDT, CDR2 YNNKEL (reference sequence). This CDR3 is CASSRTGGELGYTF. The CDR3 coding sequence is TGTGCCAGCAGCCGAACAGGGGGCGAACTTGGCTACACCTTC.

The gene calls are TRBV4-3 and TRBJ2-7; D is perhaps TRBD1 (6 bases). CDR1 is LGHNA and CDR2 is YSLEER in the germline V gene. CDR3 length: 14 residues. V was shortened by 5 bases and J by 7 bases, with 18 bases between the two germline ends. The CDR3 region has the DNA TGCGCCAGCAGCACAACCCACAGGGTTGGTGAGCAGTACTTC. This codes for CASSTTHRVGEQYF.

This clonotype was detected ten times or more. The rearrangement joins TRBV12-3 or TRBV12-4 to TRBJ1-1; D not certain. This CDR3 is 14 amino acids long. V was cut by 10 bases and J by 4 bases, with 19 bases left in between. CDR3 sequence: CATSADGAGTEAFF. The CDR3 nucleotides read TGTGCCACCTCGGCGGACGGAGCGGGCACTGAAGCTTTCTTT.

This clonotype has a count of ten or more. V usage is TRBV23-1 and J usage is TRBJ2-1, with 9 nucleotides matching TRBD1. TRBV23-1 is identified as an open reading frame with a role that is uncertain. The CDR3 length is 15 residues. With 10 bases clipped from V and 6 bases from J, the junction kept 13 bases outside the gene matches. The CDR3 sequence is CANKSRDREGNEQFF. CDR3 DNA sequence: TGCGCCAACAAATCCCGGGACAGGGAAGGCAATGAGCAGTTCTTC.